These 2 T cell receptor beta chains originate from one sample sequenced in a study of blood T cell repertoires in COVID-19. The data were produced by immunoSEQ multiplex PCR, yet TCRdb's version contains in-frame clones alone and is incomplete. The top ten hold 1.5% of the sample, which has over 200,000 clones, roughly 88% seen once. Sample: peripheral blood. The receptors were sampled from a man aged 18 to 30 with active or convalescent COVID-19.

The chain links TRBV5-1 to TRBJ2-2, with 7 bases lining up with TRBD1. This CDR3 spans 18 amino acids. The V segment lost 4 bases and the J segment 6 bases; nucleotides outside the gene matches: 18. Looked up from germline, CDR1 is SGHRS and CDR2 is YFSETQ. CDR3 in amino acids: CASSPSGTAFSSSGELFF. The CDR3 DNA reads as TGCGCCAGCAGCCCCTCCGGGACAGCGTTTTCATCCTCCGGGGAGCTGTTTTTT.

The J gene is TRBJ2-7, the V gene TRBV28; a weak D match, TRBD2 (5 bases). Germline lookup yields CDR1 MDHEN and CDR2 SYDVKM. Trimming cost V 5 bases and J 4 bases, with 18 bases left between them. The CDR3 extends over 15 amino acids. This chain's CDR3 is CASSPPERSSYEQYF. Here the CDR3 DNA reads TGTGCCAGCAGTCCCCCTGAGCGGAGCTCTTACGAGCAGTACTTC.